The clone carrying this T cell receptor beta chain was observed a few times. What it binds is not known. This record belongs to a study of metastatic and nonmetastatic thyroid tumors. Study information: The study looked at repertoires side by side in blood and in tumor or nodule tissue from malignant and benign thyroid patients.

The CDR3 totals 16 residues. The germline V gene has CDR1 MDHEN and CDR2 SYDVKM. V dropped 5 bases and J dropped 6; count of bases not matched to a gene: 11. None of the patients had undergone any treatment ahead of thyroid surgery. Points from the study as a whole: Reported TCR beta diversity, measured in blood and tumor, was significantly higher for malignant thyroid tumors than for benign nodules.

Original methodology: The study took CDR3 differences across clinicopathological groups and made a distant-metastasis classifier for papillary thyroid cancer from them. With MiXCR, TCRdb called clones anew from the PCR reads. The V and J calls were not made by the authors but by TCRdb's processing. The repertoire includes 7,500 to 10,000 clones, roughly 9.7% of them detected once, and around 7.1% sits in the top ten. V usage is TRBV28 and J usage is TRBJ2-2; 8 nucleotides match TRBD1. The clonotype was recovered from a female donor with papillary thyroid cancer or a benign thyroid nodule (not recorded which). Some clones in this sample may be carry-over from other donors' samples. What was sequenced was tumor tissue. The CDR3 region is CASSQLTGVAPGELFF. CDR3 nucleotide sequence: TGTGCCAGCAGTCAATTGACAGGGGTCGCACCCGGGGAGCTGTTTTTT.